Below, 4 T cell receptor beta chains from the same sample are listed, as sequenced in a study of T cell responses to AZD1222 COVID-19 vaccine. This table comes from immunoSEQ multiplex PCR, and its TCRdb copy is limited to in-frame clones, with some not included. The top ten clones hold 4.2% of a sample with 100,000 or so clones, around 87% of them seen once. Sequences were derived from peripheral blood, sampled on day 0 of MenACWY control vaccination. The source is an adult in good health.

This rearrangement joins TRBV2 to TRBJ1-5; D is unresolved. This CDR3 spans 12 amino acids. Trimming shortened V by 4 bases and J by 3 bases, and 4 bases separated the two germline ends. CDR1 and CDR2 from the germline V gene are SNHLY and FYNNEI. DNA for the CDR3: TGTGCCAGCAGTGGGGTCAATCAGCCCCAGCATTTT. Translation gives CASSGVNQPQHF.

On this clone itself: Other DNA sequences in the sample encode the same CDR3. This sequence joins TRBV5-4 and TRBJ2-2; perhaps TRBD1 as D (5 bases). The CDR3 loop spans 13 amino acids. Germline V gene data show CDR1 as SGHNT and CDR2 as YYREEE (reference sequence). V lost 0 bases, J lost 7 bases, and 7 bases lay in between. CDR3 region: CASSLEGVGELFF. The CDR3 nucleotides read TGTGCCAGCAGCTTGGAAGGGGTCGGGGAGCTGTTTTTT.

This clone showed up just once. The rearrangement links TRBV10-3 to TRBJ2-5; 11 bases align to TRBD2. V lost 8 bases, J lost 4 bases, and 6 bases stayed unmatched. Germline values: CDR1 ENHRY, CDR2 SYGVKD. The CDR3 spans 14 residues. The DNA for the CDR3 is TGTGCCATCGGTTTAGCGGGAGGGCCAGAGACCCAGTACTTC. Its protein is CAIGLAGGPETQYF.

This rearrangement joins TRBV11-2 to TRBJ2-5; D is unresolved. Germline values: CDR1 SGHAT, CDR2 FQNNGV. The length of the CDR3 is 16 residues. Deletions cut 3 bases from V and 2 bases from J, with 16 bases between. The CDR3 loop reads CASSFRPGLKQETQYF. Written as DNA, the CDR3 is TGTGCCAGCAGCTTTAGACCGGGTCTCAAACAAGAGACCCAGTACTTC.